Listed below are T cell receptor beta chains from one sample, sequenced in a study of blood T cell repertoires in COVID-19. Profiling relied on immunoSEQ multiplex PCR, and the TCRdb table lists in-frame clones only, not all of them. The table records roughly 280,000 clones, under 90% of them present only once. Specimen: peripheral blood. These receptors were collected from a man aged 55 to 70 with acute or convalescent COVID-19. CDR3s leave out the opening cysteine and the closing phenylalanine or tryptophan. Fields, in order: CDR3 protein, J gene, V gene.

cdr3_aa: ASSPGGSANEKLF; j_call: TRBJ1-4; v_call: TRBV7-2
cdr3_aa: ASSFGQGRELF; j_call: TRBJ2-2; v_call: TRBV7-7
cdr3_aa: SVLYGQARKMNTEAF; j_call: TRBJ1-1; v_call: TRBV29-1
cdr3_aa: ASSQMAGGPWYNEQF; j_call: TRBJ2-1; v_call: TRBV9
cdr3_aa: ASSQSRGSSYT; j_call: TRBJ1-2; v_call: TRBV23-1
cdr3_aa: ASSQFTGTRYGYT; j_call: TRBJ1-2; v_call: TRBV3-1/TRBV3-2
cdr3_aa: ASSSWTSSTDTQY; j_call: TRBJ2-3; v_call: TRBV5-4
cdr3_aa: ASSSPSSGRQPQH; j_call: TRBJ1-5; v_call: TRBV28
cdr3_aa: ASSYLAGAGEQY; j_call: TRBJ2-7; v_call: TRBV6-5
cdr3_aa: ASSPWGQNTGELF; j_call: TRBJ2-2; v_call: TRBV7-3
cdr3_aa: ASSNPGLAGIKISTDTQY; j_call: TRBJ2-3; v_call: TRBV28
cdr3_aa: ASSSPLAGQETQY; j_call: TRBJ2-5; v_call: TRBV28
cdr3_aa: ASSRISTGELF; j_call: TRBJ2-2; v_call: TRBV7-2
cdr3_aa: ASSPGTSGSTDTQY; j_call: TRBJ2-3; v_call: TRBV7-8
cdr3_aa: ASSLAPGLAGGPSVETQY; j_call: TRBJ2-5; v_call: TRBV5-1
cdr3_aa: AIRTGGSSEAF; j_call: TRBJ1-1; v_call: TRBV10-3
cdr3_aa: ASSVGTSTNEKLF; j_call: TRBJ1-4; v_call: TRBV9
cdr3_aa: ASSVAGTGGEKLF; j_call: TRBJ1-4; v_call: TRBV9
cdr3_aa: ASSLATGASYEQY; j_call: TRBJ2-7; v_call: TRBV11-2
cdr3_aa: ASSYSVLNSPLH; j_call: TRBJ1-6; v_call: TRBV6-6
cdr3_aa: ASRGTSGDAGELF; j_call: TRBJ2-2; v_call: TRBV6-5
cdr3_aa: ASSSKGWQGANQPQH; j_call: TRBJ1-5; v_call: TRBV7-2
cdr3_aa: AGPGQGDSIAKNIQY; j_call: TRBJ2-4; v_call: TRBV28
cdr3_aa: ASSPGHSNSNTEAF; j_call: TRBJ1-1; v_call: TRBV5-1
cdr3_aa: ASRGDRRYTEAF; j_call: TRBJ1-1; v_call: TRBV6-5
cdr3_aa: ASRQGATTEAF; j_call: TRBJ1-1; v_call: TRBV6-6
cdr3_aa: ASGSGRASWLSPRTNEKLF; j_call: TRBJ1-4; v_call: TRBV12-5
cdr3_aa: SVETRNYGYT; j_call: TRBJ1-2; v_call: TRBV29-1
cdr3_aa: ASSLTSGRGYEQY; j_call: TRBJ2-7; v_call: TRBV7-3
cdr3_aa: AISEIVGSGISPYEQY; j_call: TRBJ2-7; v_call: TRBV10-3